This TCR beta chain was sequenced in a study of shared clonotypes between healthy human individuals (dated by TCRdb to 2018 to 2020). With regard to the full study: The cohort included a few men and a couple of women between 18 and 49 years of age. Per donor, leukapheresis produced somewhere between about 0.9 and 9.5 billion PBMCs. To increase sequencing depth and limit assay-specific biases, different laboratories used diverse techniques to prepare libraries and sequence TCR repertoires. The study deeply sequenced blood TCR repertoires of roughly five healthy adults to estimate repertoire size and the extent of clonotype sharing between individuals. For each donor, CD4 naive and CD4 memory were each run on three plates, CD8 naive on two plates, and CD8 memory on one plate.

Findings and caveats that apply to the study as a whole: Across a handful of donors, approximately 4.6% of naive CD4, roughly 3.4% of naive CD8, around 2.1% of memory CD4, and roughly 0.4% of memory CD8 clonotypes were shared. Compared with non-shared clonotypes, clonotypes shared by all four sorted-subset donors had higher generation probabilities. Naive subsets generally had larger estimated clonotype richness than memory subsets did. Because the study included only a small number of donors, the genetic and exposure-history diversity represented was limited. Rarefaction of sorted-subset datasets indicated incomplete sequencing despite the large sequencing depth. Sampling was restricted to blood, and TCR repertoires in tissues likely differ from the TCR repertoires found in blood. Pairwise subsampling led to the expectation that sequencing depth would affect the degree of clonotype sharing among donors.

Points on this clone: What antigen it recognizes has not been identified. An end of the junction does not agree with germline; a read error may underlie this.

CD8 naive samples consisted of CD45RO-negative cells that were positively selected for CCR7, yielding a CD45RA+CCR7+ population without TemRA cells. Healthy HIV-negative adults with no recently reported acute infections or vaccinations were included as donors. Every donor was a Caucasian adult living in Nashville, Tennessee, USA. Blood was obtained by leukapheresis, after which PBMCs were separated by Ficoll-Histopaque density gradient centrifugation and cryopreserved in liquid nitrogen vapor phase. Purity and quantity of every magnetically sorted T cell population were checked by analytical flow cytometry. Genomic DNA was isolated from each sorted fraction and quantified by UV absorbance on a Nanodrop 2000c. TCR CDR3 regions were amplified from genomic DNA by multiplex PCR using the deep immunoSEQ assay. Extracted genomic DNA from each cell subset was spread evenly across all wells of several immunoSEQ 96-well plates, with each plate serving as a replicate. For sorted subsets, 150 to 200 ng genomic DNA, equal to 30,000 or so T cell genomes, was loaded into each replicate PCR. The purified libraries were quantified using a Qubit 3.0 fluorometer, sized with a Bioanalyzer 2100, and then quantified again using the KAPA Library Quantification kit. Every immunoSEQ 96-well plate was sequenced on a dedicated single-read 150-cycle Illumina NextSeq 550 flow cell. On the study's bioinformatics: The immunoSEQ output contained only junctional sequences without quality scores, so filtering could not match that applied to full-length reads. Sequences were annotated with PyIR, a Python wrapper for IgBLAST v1.9, and V/J genes and CDR3 were assigned using IMGT germline references. Any read was removed if the V/J assignment was weak (E-value above 1e-6), the CDR3 was missing, or the read contained stop codons, out-of-frame junctions, or ambiguous translated residues. A V3J clonotype was defined by an identical inferred V gene, J gene, and CDR3 amino acid sequence. Percentage overlap between repertoires was computed as shared unique clonotypes divided by the size of the smaller repertoire. Repertoire richness was assessed with RTK rarefaction, the Chao1 estimator, and Recon v2.1 estimates of unobserved clonotypes. For all TCRbeta clonotypes obtained by the gDNA method from several donors, generation probabilities were computed with OLGA. The table comes from immuneACCESS by way of TCRdb, which keeps in-frame sequences with V and J called. Part of the clones is missing from these tables; in studies checked, under half for an unresolved V gene and the rest for unknown reasons. That table supplies the V and J calls and clone size; D and trimming were determined from the DNA. This sample is represented by roughly 2.1 million clones; approximately 94% of them were singletons. The ten largest account for around 1.7% of the sample.

The CDR3 sequence holds 12 residues, the cysteine and phenylalanine included. This entry keeps only the CDR3 DNA: 36 bases, framed from base 1. For CDR1 and CDR2, the germline V gene lists ENHRY and SYGVKD. The sequence was obtained from a man aged 18 to 29 in good health. Some clones in this sample may be carry-over from other donors' samples. The sequence links TRBV10-3 to TRBJ1-3; no D gene can be assigned with confidence. The sequenced material came from naive CD8+ T cells from PBMCs. In the paper's terms, the cell subset or site label means: CD45RA+CCR7+. The DNA reads as follows: TGTGCCATCAGTGGGGAAGAAACGGGCCGAAATTTT. Its translation is CAISGEETGRNF.